Sequencing of this T cell receptor (beta chain) was carried out in a study of shared clonotypes between healthy human individuals. V dropped 9 bases and J dropped 1; count of bases not matched to a gene: 9. From germline, CDR1 is LNHDA and CDR2 SQIVND (reference sequence). The CDR3 extends over 15 amino acids. This clone occurred a few times. Data came from immunoSEQ multiplex PCR; TCRdb stores just in-frame clones and leaves some out. This sample carries around 990,000 clones, roughly 80% of them seen once, and the ten largest clones take about 0.89%. The receptor was isolated from a man between 18 and 29 years old in good health. Some clones in this sample may be carry-over from other donors' samples. The V gene is TRBV19, the J gene TRBJ1-5, with TRBD1 matching over 7 bases. Sequenced material: memory CD4+ T cells from PBMCs. Subset here: CD45RA-negative fraction. The CDR3 DNA is TGTGCCAGCGAGACAGGGATTTGGAGCAATCAGCCCCAGCATTTT. Its translation is CASETGIWSNQPQHF.